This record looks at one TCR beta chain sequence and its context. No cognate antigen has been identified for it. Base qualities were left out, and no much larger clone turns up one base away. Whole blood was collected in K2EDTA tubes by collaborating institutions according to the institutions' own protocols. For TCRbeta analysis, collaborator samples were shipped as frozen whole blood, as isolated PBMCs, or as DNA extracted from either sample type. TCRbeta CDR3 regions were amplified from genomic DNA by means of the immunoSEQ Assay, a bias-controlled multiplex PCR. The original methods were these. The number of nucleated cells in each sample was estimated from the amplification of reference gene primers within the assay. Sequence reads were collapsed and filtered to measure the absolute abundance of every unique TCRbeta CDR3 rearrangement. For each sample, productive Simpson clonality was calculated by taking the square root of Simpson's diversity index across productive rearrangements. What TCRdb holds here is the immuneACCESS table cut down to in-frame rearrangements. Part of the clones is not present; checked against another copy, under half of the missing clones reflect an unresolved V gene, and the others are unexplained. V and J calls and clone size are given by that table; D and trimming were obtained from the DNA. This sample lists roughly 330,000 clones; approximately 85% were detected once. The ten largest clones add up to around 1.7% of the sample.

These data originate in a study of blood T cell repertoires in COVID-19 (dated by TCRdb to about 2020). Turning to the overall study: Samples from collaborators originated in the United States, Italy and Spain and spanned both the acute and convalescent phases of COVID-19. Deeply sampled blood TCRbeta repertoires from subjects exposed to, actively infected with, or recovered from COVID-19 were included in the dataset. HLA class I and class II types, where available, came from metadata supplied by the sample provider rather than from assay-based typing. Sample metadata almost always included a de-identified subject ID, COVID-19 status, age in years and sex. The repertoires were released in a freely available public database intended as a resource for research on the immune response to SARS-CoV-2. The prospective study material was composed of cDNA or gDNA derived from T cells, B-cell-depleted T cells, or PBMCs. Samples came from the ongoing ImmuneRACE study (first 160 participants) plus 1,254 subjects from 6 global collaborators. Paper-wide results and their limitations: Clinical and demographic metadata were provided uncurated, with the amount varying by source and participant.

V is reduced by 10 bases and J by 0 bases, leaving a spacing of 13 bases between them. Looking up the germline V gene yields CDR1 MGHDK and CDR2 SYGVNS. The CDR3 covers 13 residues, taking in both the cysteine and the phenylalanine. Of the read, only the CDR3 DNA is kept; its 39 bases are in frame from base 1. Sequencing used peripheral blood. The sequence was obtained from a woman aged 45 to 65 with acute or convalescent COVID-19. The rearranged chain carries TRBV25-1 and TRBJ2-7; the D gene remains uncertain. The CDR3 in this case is CATVGRHSYEQYF. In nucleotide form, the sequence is TGTGCCACCGTGGGCCGACACTCCTACGAGCAGTACTTC.